The 26 T cell receptor beta chains below come from one sample, sequenced in a study of Graves' ophthalmopathy and Graves' hyperthyroidism. RNA transcripts yielded amplified TCR beta CDR3 regions. Amplification began with first-round RT-PCR using HTBI primers, then second-round multiplex PCR was performed. TCRdb reprocessed the multiplex PCR reads via MiXCR and lists one record per CDR3 protein. This sample has roughly 480,000 distinct CDR3 sequences, with around an eighth found just once. Sequenced sample: blood. The receptors here all came from a woman aged 25 to 39 with Graves' ophthalmopathy.

On this clonotype itself: A read error is likely, as this CDR3 ends without the conserved phenylalanine or tryptophan. It is unclear where the CDR3 begins or ends on the DNA, so no DNA is shown, and the CDR3 is as TCRdb lists it. The rearrangement links TRBV12-3 or TRBV12-4 to TRBJ2-2; the tabulated D call, TRBD2, remains unverified against the DNA. Both ends counted, the CDR3 spans 19 residues. The CDR3 here is CASSPTLNSLAQYTGELLL.

J is TRBJ1-1 and V is TRBV6-1; no reliable D call. The CDR3 runs 14 residues. Germline loops: CDR1 MNHNS, CDR2 SASEGT. Trimming cost V 7 bases and J 5 bases, with 17 bases left between them. Here the CDR3 reads CASKKAPGRTEAFF. DNA for the CDR3: TGTGCCAGCAAGAAGGCCCCGGGGAGGACTGAAGCTTTCTTT.

This clonotype was found many times. V and J are TRBV28 and TRBJ1-2; D gene uncertain. Germline CDR1 reads MDHEN; CDR2 reads SYDVKM. Trimming left V 6 bases short and J 14 bases short, with 19 bases between. CDR3 length: 12 amino acids. The CDR3 region is CASRSSLLPLTF. The CDR3 DNA sequence: TGTGCCAGCAGATCCTCTCTTTTGCCTCTGACCTTC.

The chain is built from TRBV19 and TRBJ2-5; the D gene could be TRBD1 or TRBD2 (5 bases each). The CDR3 length is 14 residues. Per the germline V gene, CDR1 is LNHDA and CDR2 is SQIVND (reference sequence). Trimming took 3 bases from V and 3 from J, leaving 11 bases between them. CDR3 coding DNA: TGTGCCAGTAGTATCTTCGGGACCGAAGAGACCCAGTACTTC. Encoded protein: CASSIFGTEETQYF.

This clonotype was recorded many times. A read error is possible here, since a much larger clone lies one base away. This chain links TRBV28 with TRBJ2-7, with TRBD2 matching 10 bases. The CDR3 is 14 residues long. Unmatched junction bases numbered 2, after V lost 4 bases and J lost 2 bases. The germline gives CDR1 MDHEN, CDR2 SYDVKM. CDR3 sequence (DNA): TGTGCCAGCAGTTGGACTAGCGGAACCTACGAGCAGTACTTC. Encoded protein: CASSWTSGTYEQYF.

This clonotype was found many times. The chain employs TRBV12-3 or TRBV12-4 and TRBJ2-2, with D possibly being TRBD1 (5 bases). The CDR3 totals 16 residues. V shed 7 bases and J shed 7 bases, with 22 bases lying between them. The chain's CDR3 is CASNPPSTQGSGELFF. Written as DNA, the CDR3 is TGTGCCAGCAACCCTCCGAGCACCCAGGGCAGCGGGGAGCTGTTTTTT.

This clonotype appeared many times. The chain uses TRBV6-1 and TRBJ2-2; 8 positions agree with TRBD1. Germline V gives CDR1 MNHNS, CDR2 SASEGT. The CDR3 length is 17 residues. Trimming took 7 bases from V and 4 from J; bases not matched to a gene: 14. CDR3 nucleotides: TGTGCCAGCATTGTACCCCCGGGACAGGTGACCACCGGGGAGCTGTTTTTT. This sequence encodes CASIVPPGQVTTGELFF.

This clonotype was found many times. J is TRBJ1-1 and V is TRBV29-1, with TRBD1 matching 12 bases. Germline trimming cut 5 bases from V and 7 bases from J; bases unmatched to any gene: 8. Per germline, CDR1 SQVTM and CDR2 ANQGSEA. This CDR3 has 14 amino acids. The CDR3 DNA reads as TGCAGCGTTTTCGCCGGGACAGGGGGCTGTGAAGCTTTCTTT. Its translation is CSVFAGTGGCEAFF.

This clonotype was counted many times. As DNA, the CDR3 is TGTGCCAGCTCACCGAGGGACCCCACAGGGAGCTATTACTACGAGCAGTACTTC. Translation gives CASSPRDPTGSYYYEQYF. The rearrangement joins TRBV18 to TRBJ2-7; tentatively, D is TRBD1 (6 bases). Germline loops: CDR1 KGHSH, CDR2 LQKENI. The V and J ends lost 3 bases and 3 bases respectively, with 24 bases between them. The CDR3 runs 18 residues.

This clonotype was counted between two and nine times. V is TRBV4-1 and J is TRBJ1-1; 7 positions match TRBD1. The ends lost 4 bases at V and 3 bases at J; junction bases unmatched: 8. The germline CDR1 and CDR2 sequences are MGHRA and YSYEKL. The CDR3 consists of 15 residues. The DNA for the CDR3 is TGCGCCAGCAGCCGTAGACAGGGCTGGGACACTGAAGCTTTCTTT. Amino acid sequence: CASSRRQGWDTEAFF.

This clonotype was counted at least ten times. The V gene is TRBV29-1, the J gene TRBJ2-5; TRBD1 agrees at 7 bases. The germline V gene has CDR1 SQVTM and CDR2 ANQGSEA. The CDR3 is 13 amino acids. V gave up 1 base and J gave up 2 bases; unmatched junction bases: 1. The CDR3 sequence is CSVEGRGQETQYF. As DNA, the CDR3 is TGCAGCGTTGAAGGCAGGGGGCAAGAGACCCAGTACTTC.

The chain couples TRBV4-1 to TRBJ1-1; D ambiguous. Germline V lookup: CDR1 MGHRA, CDR2 YSYEKL. This CDR3 contains 16 residues. V was trimmed by 1 base and J by 1 base, leaving 13 bases between them. In DNA, the CDR3 is TGCGCCAGCAGCCAAGGGGCCGGATTCTCGAACACTGAAGCTTTCTTT. It yields the protein CASSQGAGFSNTEAFF.

This clonotype was found many times. V usage is TRBV20-1 and J usage is TRBJ1-6; 7 nucleotides match TRBD1. CDR1 is DFQATT and CDR2 is SNEGSKA in the germline V gene (reference sequence). With V trimmed by 3 bases and J by 7 bases, 3 bases remained unmatched. The CDR3 length is 13 residues. The CDR3 here is CSARETGNSPLHF. The CDR3, as DNA: TGCAGTGCTAGGGAGACAGGGAATTCACCCCTCCACTTT.

This clonotype was counted many times. The J gene is TRBJ1-2, the V gene TRBV28; 7 positions agree with TRBD1. Germline V gene data show CDR1 as MDHEN and CDR2 as SYDVKM. CDR3 length: 14 amino acids. The V segment lost 5 bases and the J segment 3 bases; nucleotides outside the gene matches: 6. CDR3 sequence: CASSGPGQYYGYTF. In DNA, the CDR3 is TGTGCCAGCAGTGGCCCGGGACAGTACTATGGCTACACCTTC.

In its sample, this clonotype was seen a few times. The V gene is TRBV12-3 or TRBV12-4, the J gene TRBJ1-1; D gene ambiguous. The CDR3 sequence is 15 residues long. Trimming shortened V by 7 bases and J by 0 bases, and 15 bases separated the two germline ends. CDR3 nucleotide sequence: TGTGCCAGCACCCTAGGCGGACGGTTGAACACTGAAGCTTTCTTT. Translated, it gives CASTLGGRLNTEAFF.

This clonotype was detected ten times or more. The V gene is TRBV7-8, the J gene TRBJ1-1; D gene uncertain. CDR1 is SGHVS and CDR2 is FQNEAQ in the germline V gene. The CDR3 sequence is 15 residues long. Trimming pared 2 bases from V and 2 bases from J, leaving 12 bases between. The CDR3 spells CASSLMRSVNTEAFF. The CDR3 nucleotides are TGTGCCAGCAGCTTAATGAGGAGTGTAAACACTGAAGCTTTCTTT.

This clonotype was observed many times. The chain combines TRBV7-2 with TRBJ2-2; D gene uncertain. The ends were cut back, 7 bases at V and 6 bases at J, with 15 bases in the middle. The CDR3 is 14 amino acids. The germline gives CDR1 SGHTA, CDR2 FQGNSA. CDR3 DNA: TGTGCCAGCACTTCTCGAAGTGTCGCCGGGGAGCTGTTTTTT. Its translation: CASTSRSVAGELFF.

Regarding this clonotype: One end of the junction is discordant with germline, which a read error may explain. The CDR3: CASSPNTEACF. CDR3 in DNA: TGTGCCAGCTCTCCGAACACTGAAGCTTGCTTT. The chain is built from TRBV18 and TRBJ1-1; no definite D call. There are 11 residues in the CDR3. Germline CDR1 KGHSH, CDR2 LQKENI. Looking up the rest from reference TRBV18 and TRBJ1-1 gives the full variable domain: NAGVMQNPRHLVRRRGQEARLRCSPMKGHSHVYWYRQLPEEGLKFMVYLQKENIIDESGMPKERFSAEFPKEGPSILRIQQVVRGDSAAYFCASSPNTEACFGQGTRLTVV.

This clonotype came up a few times. The rearrangement uses TRBV6-1 and TRBJ1-1, with no clear D. Trimming pared 6 bases from V and 0 bases from J, leaving 11 bases between. The V gene's germline CDR1 is MNHNS and CDR2 SASEGT. The CDR3 contains 14 residues. The CDR3 coding sequence is TGTGCCAGCAGCACACAGAACTTGAACACTGAAGCTTTCTTT. Its translation: CASSTQNLNTEAFF.

This clonotype was seen at least ten times. The V call is TRBV6-1, the J call TRBJ2-6, with D possibly TRBD1 on 6 matching bases. The CDR3 extends over 15 amino acids. Between the trimmed V and J ends, which lost 6 bases and 1 base, there was a span of 10 bases. CDR1 MNHNS and CDR2 SASEGT come from the germline V gene. The CDR3 nucleotides read TGTGCCAGCAGCCCTACAGGGTCTGGGGCCAACGTCCTGACTTTC. The encoded protein is CASSPTGSGANVLTF.

The chain uses TRBV19 and TRBJ2-7; TRBD1 matches 8 bases. The germline V gene encodes CDR1 LNHDA and CDR2 SQIVND (reference sequence). The CDR3 spans 14 residues. V trimming: 5 bases; J trimming: 5 bases; junction bases outside the gene matches: 8. CDR3 nucleotide sequence: TGTGCCAGTAGTCCGGGACAGGCTGGGGACGAGCAGTACTTC. Amino acids: CASSPGQAGDEQYF.

In this sample, this clonotype turned up many times. This sequence joins TRBV11-2 and TRBJ2-5; 8 bases map to TRBD2. V shed 5 bases and J 4 bases; nucleotides not matched to a gene: 18. Looked up from germline, CDR1 is SGHAT and CDR2 is FQNNGV. The CDR3 loop spans 18 amino acids. CDR3: CASSAGGRGYDLIETQYF. CDR3 nucleotide sequence: TGTGCCAGCAGCGCGGGAGGCAGGGGATATGATTTGATAGAGACCCAGTACTTC.

Remarks on this clonotype: One end of the junction is discordant with germline, which a read error may explain. This chain connects TRBV6-1 to TRBJ2-7; TRBD1 matches 10 bases. The CDR3 has 15 residues. CDR1 is MNHNS, CDR2 SASEGT, per germline. CDR3 sequence: CAGSPGTGDWYEQYF. The CDR3 DNA reads as TGTGCCGGCAGTCCCGGGACAGGGGATTGGTACGAGCAGTACTTC.

This clonotype came up many times. The chain uses TRBV29-1 and TRBJ1-2; 8 bases are a match to TRBD1. Losses at the gene ends were 7 bases for V and 7 bases for J; bases not matched to a gene: 5. Germline V CDR1 and CDR2: SQVTM, ANQGSEA. The CDR3 runs to 11 residues. The CDR3 DNA sequence: TGCAGCGCGGACAGGGAGGGTGGCTACACCTTC. Its translation: CSADREGGYTF.

The sample holds one count of this clonotype. At one end, the junction sequence differs from germline, possibly due to a read error. This chain links TRBV6-1 with TRBJ1-2; tentatively, D is TRBD1 (5 bases). Germline V gene lookup returns CDR1 MNHNS and CDR2 SASEGT. The CDR3 runs 17 residues. The chain's CDR3 is CASSATGVGMLNYGYTF. CDR3 sequence (DNA): TGTGCCAGCAGTGCGACGGGGGTCGGCATGTTGAACTATGGTTACACCTTC.

Many counts were recorded for this clonotype. The chain combines TRBV6-1 with TRBJ2-6; the D is unclear. The ends were cut back, 6 bases at V and 4 bases at J, with 7 bases in the middle. The CDR3 length is 13 residues. The germline V gene has CDR1 MNHNS and CDR2 SASEGT. This CDR3 is CASSPAGANVLTF. The CDR3 region has the DNA TGTGCCAGCAGCCCGGCCGGGGCCAACGTCCTGACTTTC.